These 13 T cell receptor beta chains were sequenced from one sample in a study of blood T cell repertoires in COVID-19. Data came from immunoSEQ multiplex PCR; TCRdb stores just in-frame clones and leaves some out. The sample has about 150,000 clones; around 84% are singletons. Sequencing was done on a sample of PBMCs or T cells enriched from blood (not recorded which). Receptor source: a woman aged 50 to 65 who had been exposed to COVID-19.

This clone was found once. This chain uses TRBV27 with TRBJ2-7, with D uncertain. Between the trimmed V and J ends, which lost 3 bases and 3 bases, there was a span of 9 bases. Germline V gene lookup returns CDR1 MNHEY and CDR2 SMNVEV (reference sequence). The CDR3 is made up of 13 amino acids. The CDR3 spells CASSFRGLYEQYF. In nucleotides, the CDR3 is TGTGCCAGCAGTTTCCGAGGCCTCTACGAGCAGTACTTC.

The genes are TRBV7-2 and TRBJ1-6; 9 bases are a match to TRBD1. The germline V gene encodes CDR1 SGHTA and CDR2 FQGNSA. The trim removed 4 bases at V and 7 bases at J, leaving 11 bases unmatched. The CDR3 runs 17 residues. CDR3 in amino acids: CASSSRSTGGINSPLHF. The CDR3 bases are TGTGCCAGCAGCTCACGTTCGACAGGGGGGATAAATTCACCCCTCCACTTT.

The chain carries TRBV19 and TRBJ2-5; D perhaps matches TRBD2 (5 bases). There are 17 residues in the CDR3. Germline CDR1 LNHDA, CDR2 SQIVND (reference sequence). The germline V and J ends were trimmed by 1 base and 4 bases, with 19 bases remaining between them. CDR3 coding DNA: TGTGCCAGTAGTATAGCGGGGAGTAGTCCGCTAACAGAGACCCAGTACTTC. Residues: CASSIAGSSPLTETQYF.

The chain has TRBV6-5 and TRBJ1-4; 7 bases are a match to TRBD1. Per the germline V gene, CDR1 is MNHEY and CDR2 is SVGAGI. V shed 4 bases, J shed 8 bases, and the junction held 10 bases outside the gene matches. This CDR3 is built from 15 residues. In DNA form, the CDR3 reads TGTGCCAGCAGTTCATGGGACAGTGGAAGAGAAAAACTGTTTTTT. Its translation: CASSSWDSGREKLFF.

V gene TRBV5-4 combines with J gene TRBJ2-1; 14 bases match TRBD2. Per the germline V gene, CDR1 is SGHNT and CDR2 is YYREEE (reference sequence). V dropped 3 bases and J dropped 7; count of bases not matched to a gene: 6. The CDR3 is 16 residues long. The CDR3 loop reads CASSSGGLAGVNEQFF. The CDR3 nucleotides read TGTGCCAGCAGCTCCGGGGGACTAGCGGGAGTGAATGAGCAGTTCTTC.

The chain combines TRBV15 with TRBJ2-4; 10 nucleotides agree with TRBD2. Germline CDR1 LNHNV, CDR2 YYDKDF (reference sequence). Unmatched junction bases numbered 8, after V lost 0 bases and J lost 0 bases. The CDR3 contains 19 residues. The CDR3 protein is CATSRDRLAGALAKNIQYF. In DNA form, the CDR3 reads TGTGCCACCAGCAGAGATCGGCTAGCGGGAGCACTAGCCAAAAACATTCAGTACTTC.

The chain recombines TRBV7-9 with TRBJ2-1; 9 nucleotides line up with TRBD2. The V gene end was trimmed by 5 bases and the J gene end by 4 bases; junction bases not matched to a gene: 12. Germline CDR1 reads SEHNR; CDR2 reads FQNEAQ (reference sequence). The CDR3 is 17 residues long. The CDR3 nucleotides are TGTGCCAGCAGCACGGACTCTACTAGCGGGCTTTACAATGAGCAGTTCTTC. Translating gives CASSTDSTSGLYNEQFF.

The chain carries TRBV4-2 and TRBJ1-3, with D maybe TRBD1 (6 bases). Trimming cost V 1 base and J 2 bases, with 15 bases left between them. CDR1 and CDR2 from the germline V gene are LGHNA and YNFKEQ. The CDR3 consists of 17 residues. The CDR3 spells CASSQAQAGAAGNTIYF. CDR3 DNA sequence: TGTGCCAGCAGCCAAGCCCAGGCAGGGGCAGCTGGAAACACCATATATTTT.

The V and J genes are TRBV25-1 and TRBJ1-1, with a weak D call TRBD1 (6 bases). V lost 6 bases and J 1 base, leaving 9 bases between the germline ends. The length of the CDR3 is 13 residues. Germline assignment: CDR1 MGHDK and CDR2 SYGVNS. In DNA form, the CDR3 reads TGTGCCAGCAGGAGGACAGCGAACACTGAAGCTTTCTTT. It codes for CASRRTANTEAFF. The complete variable domain, with remaining parts taken from reference TRBV25-1 and TRBJ1-1, reads EADIYQTPRYLVIGTGKKITLECSQTMGHDKMYWYQQDPGMELHLIHYSYGVNSTEKGDLSSESTVSRIRTEHFPLTLESARPSHTSQYLCASRRTANTEAFFGQGTRLTVV.

The chain couples TRBV10-3 to TRBJ1-3; maybe TRBD1 (6 bases). V was shortened by 2 bases and J by 0 bases, with 14 bases between the two germline ends. This CDR3 has 17 amino acids. Germline V gene data show CDR1 as ENHRY and CDR2 as SYGVKD. CDR3 DNA: TGTGCCATCAGTGAGCCCGGGAGGGGGATCTCTGGAAACACCATATATTTT. It encodes CAISEPGRGISGNTIYF.

The chain couples TRBV19 to TRBJ1-3; 7 bases match TRBD1. There are 16 residues in the CDR3. Germline CDR1 and CDR2: LNHDA and SQIVND (reference sequence). With V trimmed by 7 bases and J by 0 bases, 9 bases remained unmatched. The CDR3 loop is CASTPPGQHSGNTIYF. CDR3 sequence (DNA): TGTGCCAGTACCCCGCCGGGACAGCACTCTGGAAACACCATATATTTT.

The rearrangement uses TRBV9 and TRBJ2-7, with TRBD1 matching 10 bases. Germline loops: CDR1 SGDLS, CDR2 YYNGEE. After removal of 4 bases from V and 0 bases from J, the junction contained 7 bases not matched to a gene. The CDR3 totals 16 residues. CDR3 amino acids: CASSIRDRGSSYEQYF. CDR3 DNA sequence: TGTGCCAGCAGCATCCGGGACAGGGGAAGCTCCTACGAGCAGTACTTC. Using reference TRBV9 and TRBJ2-7 for the parts outside the CDR3, the full variable domain is DSGVTQTPKHLITATGQRVTLRCSPRSGDLSVYWYQQSLDQGLQFLIQYYNGEERAKGNILERFSAQQFPDLHSELNLSSLELGDSALYFCASSIRDRGSSYEQYFGPGTRLTVT.

This rearrangement joins TRBV10-3 to TRBJ1-2, with D possibly being TRBD1 (6 bases). The CDR3 totals 14 residues. Germline CDR1 is ENHRY and CDR2 is SYGVKD. V lost 0 bases, J lost 8 bases, and 13 bases lay in between. CDR3 nucleotides: TGTGCCATCAGTGAGTCTGTGACAGGCAGCGGCTACACCTTC. It encodes CAISESVTGSGYTF.